Sequencing of this T cell receptor beta chain was carried out in a study of T cells in women clearing cervical HPV infection. Method: immunoSEQ multiplex PCR; TCRdb's copy keeps in-frame clones and lacks some. The listing records 30,000 to 45,000 clones. The sample was blood buffy coat. The receptor's source is a woman aged 18 to 75 with a cervical HPV16 infection that either progressed to CIN3+ or cleared (not recorded which).

CDR3 protein: CASSLGGVEGYTF. CDR3 DNA, as far as it was read: TGTGCCAGCAGCTTAGGGGGGGTTGAGGGC. The chain uses TRBV7-9 and TRBJ1-2; the D gene is possibly TRBD1 (5 bases). Read data end 3 residues before the CDR3 end; the end is taken from the germline J gene. The CDR3 has 13 amino acids. Germline V gene data show CDR1 as SEHNR and CDR2 as FQNEAQ (reference sequence).